This T cell receptor (beta chain) appears in the sequencing data of a study of blood T cell repertoires in COVID-19. Whole-study context: Both acute and convalescent COVID-19 samples were obtained from the United States, Italy and Spain. PBMCs, B-cell-depleted T cells, or T cells provided the cDNA or gDNA that made up the material.

The method was immunoSEQ multiplex PCR; TCRdb's version includes in-frame clones alone and lacks a portion of them. The sample consists of about 270,000 clones, around 89% of them appearing once. Participant ages covered roughly 18 to 89 years across 24 US areas. Recovered Cohort 3 donors showed two negative PCRs, clearance, or symptom resolution. The TCR comes from a woman between 45 and 60 years old who had recovered from COVID-19. Sequenced: PBMCs or T cells enriched from blood (not recorded which).

The CDR3 region is CASSEDREGYEQYF. CDR3 sequence (DNA): TGCGCCAGCAGCGAGGACAGGGAAGGCTACGAGCAGTACTTC. This chain connects TRBV5-1 to TRBJ2-7, with 8 bases matching TRBD1. J gave up 3 bases and V 4 bases, and 6 bases lay outside the gene matches. This CDR3 region has 14 residues. Looked up from germline, CDR1 is SGHRS and CDR2 is YFSETQ.